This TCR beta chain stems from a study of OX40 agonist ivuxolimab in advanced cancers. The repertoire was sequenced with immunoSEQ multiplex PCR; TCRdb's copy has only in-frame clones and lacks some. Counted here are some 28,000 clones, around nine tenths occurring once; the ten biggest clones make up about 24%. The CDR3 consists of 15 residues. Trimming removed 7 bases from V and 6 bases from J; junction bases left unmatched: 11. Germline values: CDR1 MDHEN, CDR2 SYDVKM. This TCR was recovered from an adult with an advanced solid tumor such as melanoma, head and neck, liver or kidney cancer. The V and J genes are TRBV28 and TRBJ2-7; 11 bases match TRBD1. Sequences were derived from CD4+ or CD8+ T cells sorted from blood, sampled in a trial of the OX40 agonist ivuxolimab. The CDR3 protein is CASNFPGQGVIEQYF. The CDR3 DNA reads TGTGCCAGCAACTTCCCGGGACAGGGGGTCATCGAGCAGTACTTC.